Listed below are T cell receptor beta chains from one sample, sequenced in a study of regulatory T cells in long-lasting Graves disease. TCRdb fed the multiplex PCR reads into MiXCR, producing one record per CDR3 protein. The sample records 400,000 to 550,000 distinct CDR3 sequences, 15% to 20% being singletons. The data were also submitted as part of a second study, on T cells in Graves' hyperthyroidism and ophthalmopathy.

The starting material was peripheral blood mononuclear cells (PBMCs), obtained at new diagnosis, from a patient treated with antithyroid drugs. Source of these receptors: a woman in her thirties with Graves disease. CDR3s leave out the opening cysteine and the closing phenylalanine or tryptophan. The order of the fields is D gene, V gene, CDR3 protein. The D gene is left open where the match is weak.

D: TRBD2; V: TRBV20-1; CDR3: SAVSGTSGRTDTQY
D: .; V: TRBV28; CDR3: ASSFLDVHQPQH
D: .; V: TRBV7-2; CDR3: ASSLGISYNEQF
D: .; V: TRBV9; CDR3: ASSVGPDYNEQF
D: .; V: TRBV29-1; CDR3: SVDNESTEAF
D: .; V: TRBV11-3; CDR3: ASSLGSGIAEQY
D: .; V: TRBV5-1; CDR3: ASSLVTPRDTQY
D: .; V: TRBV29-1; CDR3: SGQSRDTIY
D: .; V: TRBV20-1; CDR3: SARPSGSRGGAGNEQF
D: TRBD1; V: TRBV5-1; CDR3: ASSVSQGQGKYEQY
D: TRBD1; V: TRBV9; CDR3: ASSVAGTDLYEQY
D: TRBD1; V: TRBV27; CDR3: ASSSIPGQGYNEQF
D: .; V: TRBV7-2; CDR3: ASSLGGVGGTEAF
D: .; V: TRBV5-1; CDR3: ASSRTVATNENLF
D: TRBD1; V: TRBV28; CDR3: ASRPGQGESNEQF
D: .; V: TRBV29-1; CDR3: SVVLLSEAF
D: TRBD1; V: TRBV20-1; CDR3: SARQDRGRIGQPQH
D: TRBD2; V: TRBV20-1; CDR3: SARDRASGYEQY
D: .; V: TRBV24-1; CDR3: ATSEDITYEQY
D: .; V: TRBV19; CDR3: ASSAYPEYGYT
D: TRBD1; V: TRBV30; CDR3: AWSLTGARAEAF
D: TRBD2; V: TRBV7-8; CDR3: ASSSRTRAAYEQY
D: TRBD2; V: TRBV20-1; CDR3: SAGREFG
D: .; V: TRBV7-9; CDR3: ASSLKSRGRFTDTQY